This is a list of T cell receptor beta chains from one sample in a study of OX40 agonist ivuxolimab in advanced cancers. The protocol was immunoSEQ multiplex PCR, while the TCRdb copy is restricted to in-frame clones and leaves out a portion. The sample holds 45,000 or so clones, 65% to 85% seen once. Material: CD4+ or CD8+ T cells sorted from blood, obtained in a trial of the OX40 agonist ivuxolimab. All receptors derive from an adult with an advanced solid tumor such as melanoma, head and neck, liver or kidney cancer. Both conserved end residues are part of each CDR3. D genes are given only for firm matches. Clone size appears in some rows only: once, few, many, or a class for an expanded clone.

>.|TRBV5-1|TRBJ2-3|.
CASSFSDSLTDTQYF
TGCGCCAGCAGCTTTTCGGACAGTCTCACAGATACGCAGTATTTT
>medium-sized|TRBV11-2|TRBJ2-7|.
CASSLESGSSYEQYF
TGTGCCAGCAGCTTAGAGTCGGGAAGCTCCTACGAGCAGTACTTC
>.|TRBV4-1|TRBJ2-2|.
CASSQPGRGRIGELFF
TGCGCCAGCAGCCAACCGGGACGGGGGAGGATCGGGGAGCTGTTTTTT
>.|TRBV6-5|TRBJ2-7|.
CASRASREMGYEQYF
TGTGCCAGCAGAGCCTCCAGGGAGATGGGCTACGAGCAGTACTTC
>.|TRBV4-3|TRBJ2-7|TRBD1
CASSRDRAAYEQYF
TGCGCCAGCAGCCGGGACAGGGCAGCCTACGAGCAGTACTTC
>.|TRBV27|TRBJ2-4|TRBD2
CASSLRGAKNIQYF
TGTGCCAGCAGTTTGCGGGGGGCTAAAAACATTCAGTACTTC
>.|TRBV5-1|TRBJ2-7|TRBD2
CASSLGLAATYEQYF
TGCGCCAGCAGCTTGGGACTAGCGGCAACCTACGAGCAGTACTTC
>.|TRBV28|TRBJ1-6|.
CAARSGSNSPLHF
TGTGCGGCTAGATCGGGCTCTAATTCACCCCTCCACTTT
>.|TRBV29-1|TRBJ1-5|TRBD1
CSVMDRGGNQPQHF
TGCAGCGTTATGGACAGGGGAGGCAATCAGCCCCAGCATTTT
>.|TRBV5-8|TRBJ1-5|TRBD1
CASSGDRRNQPQHF
TGTGCCAGCAGCGGGGACAGGCGCAATCAGCCCCAGCATTTT
>.|TRBV5-5|TRBJ2-5|.
CASSREGETQYF
TGTGCCAGCAGTCGAGAGGGGGAGACCCAGTACTTC
>few|TRBV15|TRBJ1-4|.
CATSRDHAGTNEKLFF
TGTGCCACCAGCAGAGATCATGCAGGGACTAATGAAAAACTGTTTTTT
>.|TRBV27|TRBJ2-7|TRBD1
CASSYSSGQGAHEQYF
TGTGCCAGCAGTTATTCCTCGGGACAGGGGGCCCACGAGCAGTACTTC
>.|TRBV9|TRBJ2-2|.
CASSVGGSNTGELFF
TGTGCCAGCAGCGTAGGGGGCTCTAACACCGGGGAGCTGTTTTTT
>once|TRBV7-7|TRBJ2-3|.
CASSRQGGTDTQYF
TGTGCCAGCAGCCGCCAGGGAGGCACAGATACGCAGTATTTT
>.|TRBV19|TRBJ2-4|.
CASSIVQSPIQYF
TGTGCCAGTAGTATAGTTCAGTCCCCCATTCAGTACTTC
>.|TRBV7-9|TRBJ2-7|.
CASSSLRRAMDF
TGTGCCAGCAGCTCCCTAAGACGGGCTATGGACTTC
>few|TRBV2|TRBJ1-5|.
CASRVLVNQPQHF
TGTGCCAGCAGGGTGCTAGTCAATCAGCCCCAGCATTTT
>.|TRBV10-1|TRBJ2-1|.
CASSPGFWNEQFF
TGCGCCAGCAGCCCAGGGTTCTGGAATGAGCAGTTCTTC
>.|TRBV27|TRBJ2-7|.
CASSPRVTPYEQYF
TGTGCCAGCAGCCCGAGAGTGACTCCCTACGAGCAGTACTTC
>.|TRBV5-1|TRBJ1-2|TRBD1
CASSLQGESYGYTF
TGCGCCAGCAGCTTACAGGGGGAAAGCTATGGCTACACCTTC
>.|TRBV5-1|TRBJ1-2|TRBD1
CASRASRDREAGYTF
TGCGCCAGCAGAGCCTCCAGGGACAGGGAGGCCGGCTACACCTTC
>few|TRBV7-2|TRBJ2-1|.
CASSPTSTEQFF
TGTGCCAGCAGCCCTACTAGCACTGAGCAGTTCTTC
>.|TRBV28|TRBJ2-5|.
CASSPVTYEQYF
TGTGCCAGCAGTCCGGTGACCTACGAACAGTACTTC
>.|TRBV7-9|TRBJ2-1|.
CASSLGYGDNEQFF
TGTGCCAGCAGCCTCGGTTACGGGGACAATGAGCAGTTCTTC
>.|TRBV4-1|TRBJ1-5|.
CASSQGLNQPQHF
TGCGCCAGCAGCCAGGGACTTAATCAGCCCCAGCATTTT
>.|TRBV10-3|TRBJ1-1|TRBD1
CAISGGYGQGVTEAFF
TGTGCCATCAGTGGGGGATATGGACAGGGGGTAACTGAAGCTTTCTTT
>once|TRBV19|TRBJ1-5|TRBD1
CASSIGYRGLSNQPQHF
TGTGCCAGTAGTATAGGGTACAGGGGGCTAAGCAATCAGCCCCAGCATTTT
>.|TRBV4-1|TRBJ1-1|TRBD1
CASSQDLPGGVGNTEAFF
TGCGCCAGCAGCCAAGATCTTCCAGGGGGCGTAGGGAACACTGAAGCTTTCTTT
>.|TRBV2|TRBJ2-6|TRBD1
CASSEAITDRDGWGANVLTF
TGTGCCAGCAGTGAAGCGATAACGGACAGGGACGGTTGGGGGGCCAACGTCCTGACTTTC
>.|TRBV2|TRBJ1-1|.
CASSVFQNTEAFF
TGTGCCAGCAGTGTATTTCAGAACACTGAAGCTTTCTTT
>.|TRBV6-4|TRBJ1-5|.
CARQVVASNQPQHF
TGTGCCAGGCAGGTAGTCGCTAGCAATCAGCCCCAGCATTTT
>.|TRBV19|TRBJ2-5|.
CASSWGMQETQYF
TGTGCCAGTAGTTGGGGGATGCAAGAGACCCAGTACTTC
>.|TRBV5-4|TRBJ2-7|TRBD2
CASSPYGRGTYEQYF
TGTGCCAGCAGCCCCTACGGGCGGGGGACCTACGAGCAGTACTTC
>few|TRBV9|TRBJ1-4|.
CASSVMGSNNEKLFF
TGTGCCAGCAGCGTGATGGGCAGTAATAATGAAAAACTGTTTTTT
>medium-sized|TRBV29-1|TRBJ2-7|.
CSVEEEWGVEQYF
TGCAGCGTTGAAGAGGAGTGGGGTGTCGAGCAGTACTTC
>.|TRBV11-2|TRBJ1-1|.
CASSQDPNTEAFF
TGTGCCAGCAGCCAAGACCCGAACACTGAAGCTTTCTTT
>.|TRBV6-5|TRBJ1-1|.
CASCKGRVNTEAFF
TGTGCCAGCTGCAAAGGGAGGGTGAACACTGAAGCTTTCTTT
>.|TRBV7-7|TRBJ2-5|TRBD1
CASSLDRANQETQYF
TGTGCCAGCAGCCTGGACAGGGCTAACCAAGAGACCCAGTACTTC